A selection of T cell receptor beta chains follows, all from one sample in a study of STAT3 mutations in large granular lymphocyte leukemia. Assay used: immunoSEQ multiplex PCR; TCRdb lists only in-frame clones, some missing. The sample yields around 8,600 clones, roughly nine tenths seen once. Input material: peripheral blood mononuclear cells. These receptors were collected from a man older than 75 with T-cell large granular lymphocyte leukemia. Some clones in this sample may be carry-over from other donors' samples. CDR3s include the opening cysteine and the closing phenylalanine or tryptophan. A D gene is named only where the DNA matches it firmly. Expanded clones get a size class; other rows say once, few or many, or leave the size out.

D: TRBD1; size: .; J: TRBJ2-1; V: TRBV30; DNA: TGTGCCTGGAGGAGGGACAGGGGGGTATACAATGAGCAGTTCTTC; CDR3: CAWRRDRGVYNEQFF
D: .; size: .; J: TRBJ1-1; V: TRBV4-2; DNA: TGTGCCAGCAGCCAAGATAGGGTCCCTCGGACAGACCCGAACACTGAAGCTTTCTTT; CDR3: CASSQDRVPRTDPNTEAFF
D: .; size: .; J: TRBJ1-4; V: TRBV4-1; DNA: TGCGCCAGCAGCCAAGATCCCCAAAGGGAAAAACTGTTTTTT; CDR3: CASSQDPQREKLFF
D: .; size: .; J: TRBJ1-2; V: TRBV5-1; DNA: TGCGCCAGCAGCTTGGAGGCCCCAGTCAACTATGGCTACACCTTC; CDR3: CASSLEAPVNYGYTF
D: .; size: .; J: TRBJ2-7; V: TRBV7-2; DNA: TGTGCCAGCAGCTTACAAGATTGGACGGAAAAAAGCTCCTACGAGCAGTACTTC; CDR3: CASSLQDWTEKSSYEQYF
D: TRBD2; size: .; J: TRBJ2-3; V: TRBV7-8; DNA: TGTGCCAGCAGCCCGATGACTAGCGGGGGAAATACGCAGTATTTT; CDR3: CASSPMTSGGNTQYF
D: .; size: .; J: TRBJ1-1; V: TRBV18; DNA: TGTGCCAGCTCACCACGGGAGGGTGAGACTGAAGCTTTCTTT; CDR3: CASSPREGETEAFF
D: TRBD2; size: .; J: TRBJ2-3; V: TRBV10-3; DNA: TGTGCCATCAGGGAGCGGGGGAGCACAGATACGCAGTATTTT; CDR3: CAIRERGSTDTQYF
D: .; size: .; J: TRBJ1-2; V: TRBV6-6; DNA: TGTGCCAGCAGTTACTCAGGGTACTATGGCTACACCTTC; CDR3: CASSYSGYYGYTF
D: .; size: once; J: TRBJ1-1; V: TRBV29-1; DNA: TGCAGCGTTGCTGGGGGGCTGGGTAAGAACACTGAAGCTTTCTTT; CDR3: CSVAGGLGKNTEAFF
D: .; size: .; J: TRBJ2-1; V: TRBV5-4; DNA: TGTGCCAGCAGCATAGACAGATACAATGAGCAGTTCTTC; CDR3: CASSIDRYNEQFF
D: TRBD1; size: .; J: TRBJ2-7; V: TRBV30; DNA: TGTGCCTGGAGTGGGGGACAGACAACCTACGAGCAGTACTTC; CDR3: CAWSGGQTTYEQYF
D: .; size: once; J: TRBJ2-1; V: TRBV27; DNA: TGTGCCAGCAGTTTATCGTTTCGGTACTACAATGAGCAGTTCTTC; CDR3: CASSLSFRYYNEQFF
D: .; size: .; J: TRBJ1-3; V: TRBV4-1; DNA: TGCGCCAGCAGCCAAGATGGGGGCCAGGGGAGGGCAGGAAACACCATATATTTT; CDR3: CASSQDGGQGRAGNTIYF
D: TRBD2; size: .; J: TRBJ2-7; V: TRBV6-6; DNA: TGTGCCAGCAGGCCACCGGGACTAGCGGGGACCGAGCAGTACTTC; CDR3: CASRPPGLAGTEQYF
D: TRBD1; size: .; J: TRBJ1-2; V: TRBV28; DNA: TGTGCCAGCAGGAAACAGGGGGCAAGGGGCTATGGCTACACCTTC; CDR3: CASRKQGARGYGYTF
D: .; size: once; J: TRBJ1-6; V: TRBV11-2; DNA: TGTGCCAGCAGCTGGAAGACGCATAATTCACCCCTCCACTTT; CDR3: CASSWKTHNSPLHF
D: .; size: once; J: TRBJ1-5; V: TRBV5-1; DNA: TGCGCCAGCAGCCTCTCGGAGGGAGGGGGAGCCCAGCCCCAGCATTTT; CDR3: CASSLSEGGGAQPQHF
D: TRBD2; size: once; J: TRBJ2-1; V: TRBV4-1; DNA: TGCGCCAGCAGCTACTTCGGACTAGATAAAACCTACAATGAGCAGTTCTTC; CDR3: CASSYFGLDKTYNEQFF
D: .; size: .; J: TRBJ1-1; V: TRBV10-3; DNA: TGTGCCACCAAAGGGGAAGCTGAAGCTTTCTTT; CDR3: CATKGEAEAFF
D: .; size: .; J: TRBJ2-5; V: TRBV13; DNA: TGTGCCAGCAGCTTAAGAGGGGAGCAAGAGACCCAGTACTTC; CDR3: CASSLRGEQETQYF
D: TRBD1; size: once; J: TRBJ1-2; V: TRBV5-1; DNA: TGCGCCAGCAGCCCACTGGACAGGGCGGGCGACTACACCTTC; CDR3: CASSPLDRAGDYTF
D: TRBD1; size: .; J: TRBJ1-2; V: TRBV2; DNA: TGTGCCAGCAGCTCACAGGGGATTCGGAACTATGGCTACACCTTC; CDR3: CASSSQGIRNYGYTF
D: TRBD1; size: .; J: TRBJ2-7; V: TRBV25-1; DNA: TGTGCCAGCAGTGAGTCCTCCCCCCGGGACAGGACCTACGAGCAGTACTTC; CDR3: CASSESSPRDRTYEQYF
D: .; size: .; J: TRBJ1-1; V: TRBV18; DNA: TGTGCCAGCTCCTTGGACAGTGACACTGAAGCTTTCTTT; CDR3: CASSLDSDTEAFF
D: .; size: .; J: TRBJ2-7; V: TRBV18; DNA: TGTGCCAGCTCACCAGGAGGACAGACGGGCGTGCAGTACTTC; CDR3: CASSPGGQTGVQYF
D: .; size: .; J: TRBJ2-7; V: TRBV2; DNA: TGTGCCAGCAGTAGGGGATCCTACGAGCAGTACTTC; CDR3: CASSRGSYEQYF
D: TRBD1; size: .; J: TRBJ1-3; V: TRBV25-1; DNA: TGTGCCAGCAGTGGAACTACAGGGGACAAAAGAAACACCATATATTTT; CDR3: CASSGTTGDKRNTIYF
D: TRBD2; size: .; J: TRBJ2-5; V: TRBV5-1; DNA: TGCGCCAGCAGCTCTCTAGCGGGGGTGGGAGAGACCCAGTACTTC; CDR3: CASSSLAGVGETQYF
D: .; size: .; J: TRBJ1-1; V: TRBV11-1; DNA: TGTGCCAGCAGCCCACTGGGGGGAGGGAAGGCTGAAGCTTTCTTT; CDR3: CASSPLGGGKAEAFF
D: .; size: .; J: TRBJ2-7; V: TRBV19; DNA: TGTGCCAGTAGTATAATCGCGGAGGTTTCCTACGAGCAGTACTTC; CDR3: CASSIIAEVSYEQYF
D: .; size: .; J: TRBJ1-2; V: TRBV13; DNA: TGTGCCAGCAGCTTAGGTCTTTGGGATCCCCCGCATGGCTACACCTTC; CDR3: CASSLGLWDPPHGYTF
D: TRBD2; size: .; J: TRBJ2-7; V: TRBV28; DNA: TGTGCCAGCAGTACGGGACTAAAGAACTACGAGCAGTACTTC; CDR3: CASSTGLKNYEQYF
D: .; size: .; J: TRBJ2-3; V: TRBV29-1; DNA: TGCAGCGTTCGTTCCGGATTTTATCCAGATACGCAGTATTTT; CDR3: CSVRSGFYPDTQYF
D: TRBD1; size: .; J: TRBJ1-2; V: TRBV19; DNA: TGTGCCAGTAGTTCGTCCGGGACAGGGTCGACGAGGGATGGCTACACCTTC; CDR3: CASSSSGTGSTRDGYTF
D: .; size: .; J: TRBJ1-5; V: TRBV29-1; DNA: TGCAGCGTTGAAGATCGGGCGTCACAGACGCGGGGCAATCAGCCCCAGCATTTT; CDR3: CSVEDRASQTRGNQPQHF
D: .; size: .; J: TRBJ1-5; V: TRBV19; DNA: TGTGCCAGTAGTATAGACGCTAGGCCCCAGCATTTT; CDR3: CASSIDARPQHF
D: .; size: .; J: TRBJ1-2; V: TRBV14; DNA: TGTGCCAGCAGCCGCCCCCGGGGTTTGGCTAACTATGGCTACACCTTC; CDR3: CASSRPRGLANYGYTF
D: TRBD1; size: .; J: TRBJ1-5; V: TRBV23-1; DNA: TGCGCCAGCAGTCGGGACAGGGACAATCAGCCCCAGCATTTT; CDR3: CASSRDRDNQPQHF
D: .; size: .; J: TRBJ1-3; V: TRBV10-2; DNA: TGCGCCAGCAGTGATCGGTGGAACGGAAACACCATATATTTT; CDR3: CASSDRWNGNTIYF
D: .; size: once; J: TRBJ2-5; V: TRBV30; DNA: TGTGCCTGGGCCCGGGGGTCGGGGACCATCATAGAGACCCAGTACTTC; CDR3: CAWARGSGTIIETQYF
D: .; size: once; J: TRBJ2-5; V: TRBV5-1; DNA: TGCGCCAGCGCGAAGGACAGTACACAAGAGACCCAGTACTTC; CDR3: CASAKDSTQETQYF
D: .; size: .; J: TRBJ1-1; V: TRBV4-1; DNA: TGCGCCAGCAGCCAAATGACAGTCACTGAAGCTTTCTTT; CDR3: CASSQMTVTEAFF
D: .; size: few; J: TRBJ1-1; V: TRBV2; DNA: TGTGCCAGCAGTGAAGTCTTGGTGGGGGCTTTCTTT; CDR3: CASSEVLVGAFF
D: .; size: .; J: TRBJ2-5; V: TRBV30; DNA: TGTGCCTGGATTCGATCCGAGACCCAGTACTTC; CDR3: CAWIRSETQYF
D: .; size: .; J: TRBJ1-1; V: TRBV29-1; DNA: TGCAGCGTTGCGTTTCGCGGCACTGAAGCTTTCTTT; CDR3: CSVAFRGTEAFF
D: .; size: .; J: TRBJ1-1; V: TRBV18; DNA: TGTGCCAGCTCACCACGTTCAGGAGCGGAGAACACTGAAGCTTTCTTT; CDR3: CASSPRSGAENTEAFF
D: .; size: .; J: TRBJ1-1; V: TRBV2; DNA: TGTGCCAGCAGTGAATATAACACTGAAGCTTTCTTT; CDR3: CASSEYNTEAFF
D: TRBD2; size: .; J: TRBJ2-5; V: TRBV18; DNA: TGTGCCAGCTCACCGGGACTACAAGAGACCCAGTACTTC; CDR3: CASSPGLQETQYF
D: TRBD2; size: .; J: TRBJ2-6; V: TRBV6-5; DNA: TGTGCCAGCAGTTATGGCGGGGGGCCCGGGGCCAACGTCCTGACTTTC; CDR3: CASSYGGGPGANVLTF
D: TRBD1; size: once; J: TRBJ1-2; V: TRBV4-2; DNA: TGTGCCAGCAGTTCTACAGGGGACCCACTGCTGGGTGGCTACACCTTC; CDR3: CASSSTGDPLLGGYTF
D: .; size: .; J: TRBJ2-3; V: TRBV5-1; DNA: TGCGCCAGCACCACTCGGGGCAGTACAGATACGCAGTATTTT; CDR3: CASTTRGSTDTQYF
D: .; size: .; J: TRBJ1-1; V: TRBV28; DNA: TGTGCCAGCAGTAGGGGGTACACTGAAGCTTTCTTT; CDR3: CASSRGYTEAFF
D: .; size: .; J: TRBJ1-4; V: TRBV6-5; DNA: TGTGCCAGCAGTTACTGGGCGGGGTGGCAACTGTTTTTT; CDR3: CASSYWAGWQLFF
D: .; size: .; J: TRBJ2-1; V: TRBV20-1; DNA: TGCAGTGCTAGAGACCGACAGAGGCAGTTCTTC; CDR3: CSARDRQRQFF
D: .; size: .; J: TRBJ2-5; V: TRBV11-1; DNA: TGTGCCAGCAGCTTGGCAGTCCAAGAGACCCAGTACTTC; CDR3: CASSLAVQETQYF
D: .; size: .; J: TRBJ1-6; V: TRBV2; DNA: TGTGCCAGCAACGACGGTCCCAGGAGCTCCTATAATTCACCCCTCCACTTT; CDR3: CASNDGPRSSYNSPLHF